This T cell receptor beta chain was captured by sequencing in a study of long-term antiretroviral therapy in people with HIV. Findings and caveats of the study: Dating from about 2003 to 2017, the blood was possibly obtained under older ART regimens.

They ran version v3.0 of the immunoSEQ assay at survey level. The table came from immunoSEQ multiplex PCR; TCRdb's copy has only in-frame clones and leaves some out. The profile shows about 21,000 clones, roughly 84% of them singletons. Notes on this clone: The antigen is unknown.

CDR3 length: 13 residues. Trimming pared 8 bases from V and 0 bases from J, leaving 11 bases between. Germline lookup yields CDR1 MDHEN and CDR2 SYDVKM. Source: unsorted PBMCs, taken 1.9 years after starting antiretroviral therapy. The chain uses TRBV28 and TRBJ2-7, with D possibly matching TRBD2 (5 bases). The origin of this receptor is a woman in her 50s with HIV. The CDR3 coding sequence is TGTGCCAGCCTTCTAGGGAGCTCCTACGAGCAGTACTTC. Protein: CASLLGSSYEQYF.